This T cell receptor (beta chain) was documented in a study of blood T cell repertoires in COVID-19. Study at large: There were acute and convalescent COVID-19 samples, and they came from the United States, Italy and Spain. Sources were T cells, B-cell-depleted T cells, or PBMCs; the material itself was cDNA or gDNA.

Original processing notes: The authors estimated nucleated cell counts from reference gene primer amplification. Repertoires were generated with immunoSEQ multiplex PCR, while TCRdb's copy carries only in-frame clones and drops some. V, J and clone size are taken as reported in that table, and D and trimming were inferred from the DNA itself. The top ten hold roughly two fifths of the sample, which has some 150,000 clones, around 84% seen once. Germline V gene sequence: CDR1 SGHNT, CDR2 YYREEE (reference sequence). The CDR3 totals 14 residues. The V end lost 5 bases, the J end lost 5 bases, and 16 bases lay between the germline ends.

Sequenced: peripheral blood. The sequence was obtained from a human donor in a cohort sampled during active COVID-19. This chain connects TRBV5-4 to TRBJ1-1; TRBD1 might be the D (6 bases). CDR3 coding DNA: TGTGCCAGCAGTTCTCAGGGGAAGAGAACTGAAGCTTTCTTT. Encoded protein: CASSSQGKRTEAFF.